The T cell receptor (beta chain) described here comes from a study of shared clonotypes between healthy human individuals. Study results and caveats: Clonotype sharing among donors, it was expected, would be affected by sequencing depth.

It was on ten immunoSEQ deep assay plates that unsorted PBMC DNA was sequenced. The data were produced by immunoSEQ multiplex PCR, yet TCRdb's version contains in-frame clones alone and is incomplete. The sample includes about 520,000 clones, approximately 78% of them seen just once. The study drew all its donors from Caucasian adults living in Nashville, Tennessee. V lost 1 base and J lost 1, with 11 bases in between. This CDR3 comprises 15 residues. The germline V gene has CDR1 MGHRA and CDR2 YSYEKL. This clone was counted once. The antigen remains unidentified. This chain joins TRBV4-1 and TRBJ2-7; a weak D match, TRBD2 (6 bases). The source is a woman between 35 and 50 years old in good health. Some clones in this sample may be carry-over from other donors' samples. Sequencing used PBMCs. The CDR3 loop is CASSQGGEPSYEQYF. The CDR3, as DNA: TGCGCCAGCAGCCAAGGGGGGGAGCCTTCCTACGAGCAGTACTTC.